A single sample is the source of the 30 T cell receptor beta chains below, sequenced in a study of blood T cell repertoires in COVID-19. The assay was immunoSEQ multiplex PCR, and TCRdb's table has in-frame clones only and misses some. The sample yields around 250,000 clones, 86% seen once. The sequencing sample was made of peripheral blood. Receptors originate from a woman in her twenties or thirties with active or convalescent COVID-19.

The chain employs TRBV27 and TRBJ1-1; the D is unclear. The CDR3 extends over 15 amino acids. V lost 3 bases and J lost 1, with 12 bases in between. Germline-derived CDR1 and CDR2 are MNHEY and SMNVEV (reference sequence). Written as DNA, the CDR3 is TGTGCCAGCAGTTTCACAGTTGAACAGAACACTGAAGCTTTCTTT. It yields the protein CASSFTVEQNTEAFF.

The V gene is TRBV2, the J gene TRBJ2-7; D unresolved. The germline V gene has CDR1 SNHLY and CDR2 FYNNEI. The V gene lost 5 bases and the J gene lost 3 bases, with 11 bases spanning the gap. The CDR3 is 13 residues long. The chain's CDR3 is CASSRSYLYEQYF. CDR3 nucleotides: TGTGCCAGCAGTCGGTCTTATCTCTACGAGCAGTACTTC.

The rearrangement joins TRBV6-2 or TRBV6-3 to TRBJ1-2; 10 bases map to TRBD1. This CDR3 spans 14 amino acids. CDR1 is MNHEY, CDR2 SVGEGT, per germline. V trimming: 6 bases; J trimming: 1 base; junction bases outside the gene matches: 2. CDR3 in DNA: TGTGCCAGCAGCCGGGACAGGGGTAACTATGGCTACACCTTC. Its protein is CASSRDRGNYGYTF.

The chain recombines TRBV2 with TRBJ1-1; TRBD1 matches 10 bases. The junction had 5 bases not matched to a gene; V was cut back by 6 bases and J by 4 bases. Germline loops: CDR1 SNHLY, CDR2 FYNNEI. This CDR3 has 14 amino acids. CDR3 in DNA: TGTGCCAGCAGATTACGGACAGGGGGCACTGAAGCTTTCTTT. Encoded protein: CASRLRTGGTEAFF.

The chain joins TRBV6-5 to TRBJ1-1; 8 bases are a match to TRBD1. Germline V lookup: CDR1 MNHEY, CDR2 SVGAGI. This CDR3 comprises 14 residues. V was clipped by 5 bases and J by 4 bases; unmatched bases: 6. The CDR3 loop reads CASSPFRGRTEAFF. DNA of the CDR3: TGTGCCAGCAGTCCATTCAGGGGGCGCACTGAAGCTTTCTTT.

The genes are TRBV3-1 (or the pseudogene TRBV3-2) and TRBJ1-1; D is ambiguous. With 2 bases removed from V and 4 bases from J, the gap between germline ends came to 20 bases. CDR1 is LGHDT, CDR2 YNNKEL, per germline (reference sequence). The CDR3 has 17 residues. CDR3 loop: CASSQFLFSGLSTEAFF. The CDR3 DNA sequence: TGTGCCAGCAGCCAATTTTTATTTTCAGGTTTGAGCACTGAAGCTTTCTTT.

The chain links TRBV28 to TRBJ2-1; a weak D match, TRBD2 (7 bases). V was cut by 8 bases and J by 5 bases, with 22 bases left in between. The CDR3 loop spans 16 amino acids. Germline lookup yields CDR1 MDHEN and CDR2 SYDVKM. CDR3 sequence (DNA): TGTGCCAGCCTCGCAGAGGGGGGGGGCGTCCACAATGAGCAGTTCTTC. Protein: CASLAEGGGVHNEQFF.

The rearrangement links TRBV28 to TRBJ1-5, with no clear D. This CDR3 has 15 residues. CDR1 and CDR2 (germline): MDHEN, SYDVKM. The germline V and J ends were trimmed by 4 bases and 4 bases, with 14 bases remaining between them. The DNA for the CDR3 is TGTGCCAGCAGTTGGGCGGGCGGCGCGAATCAGCCCCAGCATTTT. Translation: CASSWAGGANQPQHF.

This clone was seen a single time. The chain uses TRBV6-2 or TRBV6-3 and TRBJ2-3; 8 nucleotides align to TRBD2. V shed 6 bases and J 0 bases; nucleotides not matched to a gene: 11. There are 17 residues in the CDR3. Germline V gene sequence: CDR1 MNHEY, CDR2 SVGEGT. CDR3 nucleotides: TGTGCCAGCAGCCCCGGGCGGGCGGGGGGCAGCACAGATACGCAGTATTTT. Protein product: CASSPGRAGGSTDTQYF.

This clone occurred once. The chain is built from TRBV5-1 and TRBJ2-2; 8 nucleotides align to TRBD2. The CDR3 length is 18 residues. V gave up 4 bases and J gave up 1 base; unmatched junction bases: 12. Germline CDR1 is SGHRS and CDR2 is YFSETQ. The CDR3 loop reads CASSRTSPGVWNTGELFF. The CDR3, as DNA: TGCGCCAGCAGCCGGACTAGCCCGGGGGTGTGGAACACCGGGGAGCTGTTTTTT.

The V call is TRBV7-9, the J call TRBJ2-5; D gene ambiguous. CDR1 is SEHNR, CDR2 FQNEAQ, per germline (reference sequence). The V gene lost 5 bases and the J gene lost 5 bases, with 15 bases spanning the gap. The CDR3 sequence is 14 residues long. The CDR3 loop is CASSPLKRSETQYF. As DNA, the CDR3 is TGTGCCAGCAGCCCCCTTAAGAGGTCGGAGACCCAGTACTTC.

The rearrangement links TRBV2 to TRBJ1-5, with 7 bases fitting TRBD1. This CDR3 has 14 residues. Germline CDR1 is SNHLY and CDR2 is FYNNEI. The V segment lost 5 bases and the J segment 6 bases; nucleotides outside the gene matches: 7. The CDR3 loop is CASSRAGGTQPQHF. CDR3 DNA sequence: TGTGCCAGCAGTCGGGCAGGGGGAACTCAGCCCCAGCATTTT.

The CDR3 DNA sequence: TGTGCCTGGAGGGTTGTGGGAGCCTCCTATAATTCACCCCTCCACTTT. Encoded protein: CAWRVVGASYNSPLHF. The V and J genes are TRBV30 and TRBJ1-6; D not resolved. The length of the CDR3 is 16 residues. Germline V CDR1 and CDR2: GTSNPN, SVGIG (reference sequence). The germline V and J ends were trimmed by 3 bases and 0 bases, with 12 bases remaining between them.

The chain recombines TRBV5-1 with TRBJ2-5; 10 bases fit TRBD2. V dropped 4 bases and J dropped 2; count of bases not matched to a gene: 5. Germline-derived CDR1 and CDR2 are SGHRS and YFSETQ. This CDR3 is 15 amino acids long. The CDR3 spells CASSPTAGGQETQYF. The CDR3 nucleotides are TGCGCCAGCAGCCCTACAGCGGGGGGGCAAGAGACCCAGTACTTC.

The rearrangement joins TRBV6-5 to TRBJ2-3; 8 positions agree with TRBD2. The germline V gene has CDR1 MNHEY and CDR2 SVGAGI. The CDR3 has 12 amino acids. V shed 6 bases and J 8 bases; nucleotides not matched to a gene: 4. This CDR3 reads CASRAGAGTQYF. The CDR3 DNA sequence: TGTGCCAGCAGAGCGGGGGCTGGTACGCAGTATTTT.

The chain combines TRBV28 with TRBJ2-1; 9 bases match TRBD1. Germline-derived CDR1 and CDR2 are MDHEN and SYDVKM. Unmatched junction bases numbered 10, after V lost 6 bases and J lost 4 bases. CDR3 size: 16 residues. The CDR3 is CASSPIGTGIYNEQFF. The CDR3 nucleotides read TGTGCCAGCAGCCCTATTGGGACAGGGATTTACAATGAGCAGTTCTTC.

This rearrangement joins TRBV6-5 to TRBJ1-5, with D possibly being TRBD1 (6 bases). V lost 6 bases and J lost 4, with 16 bases in between. Germline assignment: CDR1 MNHEY and CDR2 SVGAGI. There are 15 residues in the CDR3. CDR3 DNA: TGTGCCAGCAGACCTCGGGACACTCCTAATCAGCCCCAGCATTTT. Translation gives CASRPRDTPNQPQHF.

V gene TRBV30 combines with J gene TRBJ1-2; TRBD1 matches 8 bases. This CDR3 contains 16 residues. In germline, CDR1 is GTSNPN, CDR2 SVGIG (reference sequence). Trimming took 2 bases from V and 8 from J; bases not matched to a gene: 16. As DNA, the CDR3 is TGTGCCTGGAGTACTAGGACAGGGATCAGATTGCGCGGCTACACCTTC. This sequence encodes CAWSTRTGIRLRGYTF. Full variable domain (remainder filled in from reference TRBV30 and TRBJ1-2): SQTIHQWPATLVQPVGSPLSLECTVEGTSNPNLYWYRQAAGRGLQLLFYSVGIGQISSEVPQNLSASRPQDRQFILSSKKLLLSDSGFYLCAWSTRTGIRLRGYTFGSGTRLTVV.

This rearrangement joins TRBV20-1 to TRBJ2-3, with D tentatively TRBD2 (5 bases). V was shortened by 3 bases and J by 9 bases, with 7 bases between the two germline ends. Germline V lookup: CDR1 DFQATT, CDR2 SNEGSKA (reference sequence). The CDR3 has 10 residues. CDR3 in amino acids: CSASGVTQYF. DNA for the CDR3: TGCAGTGCTAGCGGGGTGACGCAGTATTTT.

The chain joins TRBV18 to TRBJ1-2, with 7 bases that match TRBD1. In germline, CDR1 is KGHSH, CDR2 LQKENI. The J segment lost 0 bases and the V segment lost 4 bases, leaving 8 bases of the junction unmatched. The CDR3 contains 16 residues. CDR3 nucleotides: TGTGCCAGCTCACGAGAGGGGGCATTACCTAACTATGGCTACACCTTC. Encoded protein: CASSREGALPNYGYTF.

The rearrangement uses TRBV11-2 and TRBJ2-2; D gene uncertain. V dropped 1 base and J dropped 5 bases, with 8 bases sitting between them. The germline gives CDR1 SGHAT, CDR2 FQNNGV. The CDR3 is made up of 14 amino acids. CDR3 bases: TGTGCCAGCAGCTTAGCACACCCTACCGGGGAGCTGTTTTTT. Protein: CASSLAHPTGELFF. The full variable domain, completed using reference TRBV11-2 and TRBJ2-2, is EAGVAQSPRYKIIEKRQSVAFWCNPISGHATLYWYQQILGQGPKLLIQFQNNGVVDDSQLPKDRFSAERLKGVDSTLKIQPAKLEDSAVYLCASSLAHPTGELFFGEGSRLTVL.

The chain couples TRBV6-5 to TRBJ1-1; 7 nucleotides align to TRBD1. CDR3 length: 13 residues. The junction had 12 bases not matched to a gene; V was cut back by 6 bases and J by 11 bases. Looked up from germline, CDR1 is MNHEY and CDR2 is SVGAGI. The CDR3 sequence is CASSPGQVRWAFF. DNA of the CDR3: TGTGCCAGCAGCCCCGGACAGGTGAGATGGGCTTTCTTT.

The chain has TRBV25-1 and TRBJ2-5, with D unresolved. This CDR3 is 11 amino acids long. In germline, CDR1 is MGHDK, CDR2 SYGVNS. Trimming pared 8 bases from V and 4 bases from J, leaving 8 bases between. CDR3 sequence: CASGHSETQYF. The CDR3, as DNA: TGTGCCAGCGGGCACTCAGAGACCCAGTACTTC.

This sequence joins TRBV25-1 and TRBJ1-1, with 11 bases lining up with TRBD1. Germline V lookup: CDR1 MGHDK, CDR2 SYGVNS. The CDR3 sequence is 14 residues long. Unmatched junction bases numbered 7, after V lost 6 bases and J lost 7 bases. In DNA, the CDR3 is TGTGCCAGCAGGTGGACAGGGGGCGAGGGTGAAGCTTTCTTT. Amino acids: CASRWTGGEGEAFF.

J is TRBJ1-5 and V is TRBV7-9, with TRBD1 matching over 10 bases. Trimming cost V 8 bases and J 5 bases; bases outside gene matches: 3. The CDR3 extends over 13 amino acids. The germline CDR1 and CDR2 sequences are SEHNR and FQNEAQ (reference sequence). This chain's CDR3 is CASSGTGDQPQHF. In DNA form, the CDR3 reads TGTGCCAGCTCCGGGACAGGGGATCAGCCCCAGCATTTT.

This clone was found once. The rearrangement joins TRBV11-2 to TRBJ1-2, with 8 bases aligning to TRBD1. Germline CDR1 reads SGHAT; CDR2 reads FQNNGV. The ends lost 5 bases at V and 1 base at J; junction bases unmatched: 6. CDR3 length equals 15 residues. CDR3 bases: TGTGCCAGCAGCACCCGGACAGGGATTAACTATGGCTACACCTTC. As protein: CASSTRTGINYGYTF.

The chain links TRBV15 to TRBJ2-7; 7 bases are a match to TRBD1. CDR3 length: 15 amino acids. In germline, CDR1 is LNHNV, CDR2 YYDKDF (reference sequence). V gave up 5 bases and J gave up 4 bases; unmatched junction bases: 11. The CDR3 loop reads CATSGSGQPAYEQYF. For the CDR3, the DNA is TGTGCCACCAGCGGATCGGGACAGCCAGCTTACGAGCAGTACTTC.

This chain connects TRBV2 to TRBJ2-5, with TRBD1 identical over 7 bases. V shed 7 bases and J 5 bases; nucleotides not matched to a gene: 16. Germline V gives CDR1 SNHLY, CDR2 FYNNEI. There are 16 residues in the CDR3. CDR3 bases: TGTGCCAGCACCACCGGTAACAGGGGCGGGCAGGAGACCCAGTACTTC. It translates to CASTTGNRGGQETQYF.

The V gene is TRBV10-3, the J gene TRBJ1-2; D ambiguous. Trimming took off 6 bases at V and 0 bases at J, with 11 bases between the two ends. This CDR3 has 14 residues. Germline V gene lookup returns CDR1 ENHRY and CDR2 SYGVKD. The chain's CDR3 is CAISATIANYGYTF. Here the CDR3 DNA reads TGTGCCATCAGCGCCACTATAGCTAACTATGGCTACACCTTC.

The chain combines TRBV4-1 with TRBJ2-5; D may be TRBD2 (5 bases). Trimming took off 0 bases at V and 4 bases at J, with 12 bases between the two ends. The V gene's germline CDR1 is MGHRA and CDR2 YSYEKL. The CDR3 extends over 15 amino acids. CDR3 sequence: CASSQDLRASETQYF. Written as DNA, the CDR3 is TGCGCCAGCAGCCAAGATTTGCGGGCTTCAGAGACCCAGTACTTC.